This T cell receptor (beta chain) was retrieved from a study of cytomegalovirus exposure and HLA in healthy donors. There are a few counts of this clone. Its matching antigen is unknown. From germline, CDR1 is SGHVS and CDR2 FNYEAQ. The CDR3 has 11 residues. V was shortened by 5 bases and J by 4 bases, with 3 bases between the two germline ends. With 60 Vbeta and 13 Jbeta primers, the PCR was carried out. Sequencing used immunoSEQ multiplex PCR; TCRdb keeps in-frame clones, though not all of them. The sample contains about 160,000 clones, about 80% of which appear only once. Study observations and caveats: A later analysis linked a missense DCLRE1C variant to TCR beta V- and J-gene trimming.

The chain recombines TRBV7-6 with TRBJ1-3; no clear D gene. Material for sequencing was PBMCs. The receptor comes from a man younger than 45 in good health and CMV-seronegative. CDR3 bases: TGTGCCAGCAGCCAAGGAAACACCATATATTTT. Protein: CASSQGNTIYF.